These 6 T cell receptor beta chains originate from one sample sequenced in a study of shared clonotypes between healthy human individuals. The protocol was immunoSEQ multiplex PCR, while the TCRdb copy is restricted to in-frame clones and leaves out a portion. The sample carries fewer than 1.8 million clones, roughly 98.5% recorded once. The sample taken for sequencing was naive CD4+ T cells sorted from blood. Stated subset: CD45RA+ positively selected. The receptors derive from a man between 25 and 39 years old in good health.

With regard to this clone: The sample contains more than one DNA sequence encoding this CDR3. This chain links TRBV29-1 with TRBJ1-5, with a tentative D call TRBD1 (5 bases). Trimming stripped 7 bases from V and 0 bases from J, with 7 bases between. Germline V gene sequence: CDR1 SQVTM, CDR2 ANQGSEA. This CDR3 contains 12 residues. The CDR3 DNA follows: TGCAGCGCAGGGAGTAGCAATCAGCCCCAGCATTTT. Translation gives CSAGSSNQPQHF.

This rearrangement joins TRBV28 to TRBJ1-4; no definite D call. Per the germline V gene, CDR1 is MDHEN and CDR2 is SYDVKM. The CDR3 spans 16 residues. With 5 bases removed from V and 0 bases from J, the gap between germline ends came to 13 bases. The CDR3, as DNA: TGTGCCAGCAGTCCGCGACAACTTCCAACTAATGAAAAACTGTTTTTT. Its protein product is CASSPRQLPTNEKLFF.

V usage is TRBV6-4 and J usage is TRBJ1-5; the D gene is possibly TRBD1 (6 bases). Germline values: CDR1 MRHNA, CDR2 SNTAGT. V gave up 2 bases and J gave up 0 bases, with 23 bases separating them. The CDR3 is 20 residues long. The CDR3 protein is CASSDSWFGQRTYSNQPQHF. CDR3 nucleotide sequence: TGTGCCAGCAGTGACAGTTGGTTCGGACAGAGAACGTATAGCAATCAGCCCCAGCATTTT.

CDR3 in DNA: TGTGCCAGCTCACCTGGGCAGGTTCGGTACGAGCAGTACTTC. Residues: CASSPGQVRYEQYF. The V call is TRBV18, the J call TRBJ2-7; no clear D gene. Germline V gene lookup returns CDR1 KGHSH and CDR2 LQKENI. The CDR3 is 14 amino acids. Trimming cost V 3 bases and J 4 bases, with 13 bases left between them.

The V and J genes are TRBV6-1 and TRBJ2-2; 8 nucleotides match TRBD2. V was pared by 6 bases and J by 3 bases, with 6 bases of the junction left unmatched. CDR1 and CDR2 from the germline V gene are MNHNS and SASEGT. This CDR3 comprises 15 residues. Here the CDR3 DNA reads TGTGCCAGCAGGGTAGCGGGATCTCACACCGGGGAGCTGTTTTTT. Its translation is CASRVAGSHTGELFF.

For the CDR3, the DNA is TGTGCCAGCTCATCTCTGACTAGCGGGAGGATTGGTACCGGGGAGCTGTTTTTT. Its protein is CASSSLTSGRIGTGELFF. The chain employs TRBV18 and TRBJ2-2; 13 bases are shared with TRBD2. CDR1 and CDR2 from the germline V gene are KGHSH and LQKENI. V gave up 5 bases and J gave up 5 bases; unmatched junction bases: 11. The CDR3 is 18 amino acids.